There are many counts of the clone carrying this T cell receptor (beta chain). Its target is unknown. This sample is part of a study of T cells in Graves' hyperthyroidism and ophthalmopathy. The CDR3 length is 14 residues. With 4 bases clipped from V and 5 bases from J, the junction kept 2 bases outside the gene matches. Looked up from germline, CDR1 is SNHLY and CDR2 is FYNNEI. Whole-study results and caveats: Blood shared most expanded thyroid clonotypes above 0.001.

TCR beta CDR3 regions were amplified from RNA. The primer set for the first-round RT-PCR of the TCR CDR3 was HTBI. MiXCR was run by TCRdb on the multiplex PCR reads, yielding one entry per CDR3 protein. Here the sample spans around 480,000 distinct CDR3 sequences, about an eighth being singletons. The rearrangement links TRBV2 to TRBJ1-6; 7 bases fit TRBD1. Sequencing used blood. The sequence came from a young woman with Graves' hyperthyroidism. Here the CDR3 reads CASSGQGNNSPLHF. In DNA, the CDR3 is TGTGCCAGCAGTGGACAGGGAAATAATTCACCCCTCCACTTT.